This T cell receptor (beta chain) was identified during a study of CD4 T cells in relation to SARS-CoV-2 and coronaviruses. Whole-study findings and limits: This crossreactivity analysis covered spike protein alone, no other viral proteins. In around 60% of donors, memory CD4+ clonotypes crossrecognized SARS-CoV-2 and at least one common cold coronavirus spike.

Concerning this clone itself: No antigen is known for it.

Before the COVID-19 pandemic, during about 2010-2018, CD4+ T cells were taken from unexposed donors. Isolation of CD4+ T cells took place after about eleven days in culture. Profiled with immunoSEQ multiplex PCR; TCRdb holds only in-frame clones, not every one. The sample has about 26,000 clones; 73% are singletons. Source material: CD4+ T cells from PBMCs, cultured in vitro. The receptor was isolated from a human donor in good health.

CDR3 protein: CASSMTDYGYTF. The CDR3 DNA sequence: TGTGCCAGCAGCATGACAGACTATGGCTACACCTTC. V is TRBV5-6 and J is TRBJ1-2, with a tentative D call TRBD1 (5 bases). This CDR3 contains 12 residues. V was trimmed by 4 bases and J by 3 bases, leaving 7 bases between them. Germline V gene sequence: CDR1 SGHDT, CDR2 YYEEEE.